What follows are 19 T cell receptor beta chains derived from one specimen sequenced in a study of blood T cell repertoires in COVID-19. The repertoire was sequenced with immunoSEQ multiplex PCR; TCRdb's copy has only in-frame clones and lacks some. The data hold more than 300,000 clones, with just under 90% observed a single time. Sequences were obtained from PBMCs or T cells enriched from blood (not recorded which). These receptors were taken from a woman aged 25 to 39 who had recovered from COVID-19.

V and J are TRBV7-9 and TRBJ1-5; D remains unclear. The CDR3 loop spans 13 amino acids. Per germline, CDR1 SEHNR and CDR2 FQNEAQ (reference sequence). V lost 5 bases to trimming and J lost 7 bases, with 12 bases between them. Here the CDR3 reads CASSLNRGQPQHF. DNA of the CDR3: TGTGCCAGCAGCCTCAACCGCGGGCAGCCCCAGCATTTT.

The chain employs TRBV19 and TRBJ1-4; a possible D gene is TRBD1 (6 bases). Germline V gene data show CDR1 as LNHDA and CDR2 as SQIVND (reference sequence). V lost 3 bases to trimming and J lost 8 bases, with 13 bases between them. This CDR3 spans 14 amino acids. The CDR3 protein is CASSIRGGREKLFF. The CDR3 nucleotides read TGTGCCAGTAGTATCCGAGGGGGTCGCGAAAAACTGTTTTTT.

The chain employs TRBV6-5 and TRBJ2-5; D possibly corresponds to TRBD1 (6 bases). The germline gives CDR1 MNHEY, CDR2 SVGAGI. With 2 bases removed from V and 2 bases from J, the gap between germline ends came to 12 bases. CDR3 length: 15 residues. CDR3 residues: CASSYLLGGQETQYF. Written as DNA, the CDR3 is TGTGCCAGCAGTTACCTTCTAGGGGGACAAGAGACCCAGTACTTC.

The chain uses TRBV27 and TRBJ2-7, with TRBD1 as a possible D gene (6 bases). V lost 2 bases and J lost 5, with 10 bases in between. Germline V gene sequence: CDR1 MNHEY, CDR2 SMNVEV (reference sequence). This CDR3 comprises 13 residues. The CDR3 DNA is TGTGCCAGCAGTTTAGGGGGCAACAACGAGCAGTACTTC. Its protein is CASSLGGNNEQYF.

This chain joins TRBV18 and TRBJ1-2; TRBD1 is a possible D gene (5 bases). Trimming shortened V by 2 bases and J by 4 bases, and 11 bases separated the two germline ends. The CDR3 loop spans 14 amino acids. The germline gives CDR1 KGHSH, CDR2 LQKENI. The CDR3 loop reads CASSPSAGSYGYTF. The CDR3 DNA sequence: TGTGCCAGCTCACCAAGTGCAGGGTCCTATGGCTACACCTTC.

The V and J genes are TRBV18 and TRBJ2-2, with a possible D match to TRBD2 (6 bases). Germline-derived CDR1 and CDR2 are KGHSH and LQKENI. V gave up 3 bases and J gave up 5 bases, with 7 bases separating them. The CDR3 is 13 amino acids. DNA of the CDR3: TGTGCCAGCTCACCCGGGGGAACCGGGGAGCTGTTTTTT. Its translation: CASSPGGTGELFF.

The chain couples TRBV5-1 to TRBJ1-3, with a possible D match to TRBD1 (6 bases). V lost 0 bases and J 0 bases, leaving 10 bases between the germline ends. Germline CDR1 and CDR2: SGHRS and YFSETQ. CDR3 length: 16 amino acids. For the CDR3, the DNA is TGCGCCAGCAGCTTGGTAGGGGGAAACTCTGGAAACACCATATATTTT. Its protein is CASSLVGGNSGNTIYF.

The CDR3 reads CASSHGTSGTAGETQYF. CDR3 coding DNA: TGTGCCAGCAGCCACGGGACTAGCGGGACCGCGGGGGAGACCCAGTACTTC. The chain is built from TRBV7-2 and TRBJ2-5, with 13 nucleotides matching TRBD2. CDR1 is SGHTA, CDR2 FQGNSA, per germline. The J segment lost 5 bases and the V segment lost 5 bases, leaving 11 bases of the junction unmatched. The CDR3 is 17 amino acids.

The CDR3, as DNA: TGTGCCAGTAGTATATCATTGTTTGGGCAGACCCTGAATCTCTATGGCTACACCTTC. This codes for CASSISLFGQTLNLYGYTF. The rearrangement uses TRBV19 and TRBJ1-2; D is undetermined. This CDR3 contains 19 residues. The germline gives CDR1 LNHDA, CDR2 SQIVND (reference sequence). Trimming took 2 bases from V and 4 from J, leaving 26 bases between them.

The gene calls are TRBV5-4 and TRBJ2-1, with a tentative D call TRBD1 (5 bases). V was shortened by 0 bases and J by 0 bases, with 10 bases between the two germline ends. The CDR3 is 16 amino acids. From germline, CDR1 is SGHNT and CDR2 YYREEE (reference sequence). The CDR3: CASSLGGPRSYNEQFF. CDR3 in DNA: TGTGCCAGCAGCTTGGGGGGCCCCCGCTCCTACAATGAGCAGTTCTTC.

V is TRBV10-3 and J is TRBJ1-2, with D possibly TRBD1 on 6 matching bases. The germline V gene has CDR1 ENHRY and CDR2 SYGVKD. The V and J ends lost 4 bases and 2 bases respectively, with 17 bases between them. CDR3 length equals 16 residues. The CDR3 nucleotides read TGTGCCATCAGTGGGGACACACAGCTACGAAACTATGGCTACACCTTC. It is translated as CAISGDTQLRNYGYTF.

J is TRBJ2-3 and V is TRBV27; 14 bases line up with TRBD2. This CDR3 spans 19 amino acids. Unmatched junction bases numbered 14, after V lost 8 bases and J lost 1 base. Looked up from germline, CDR1 is MNHEY and CDR2 is SMNVEV (reference sequence). Here the CDR3 DNA reads TGTGCCAGCGGAGCCGGGACTAGCGGGAGTTTTATGGGCACAGATACGCAGTATTTT. Translating it yields CASGAGTSGSFMGTDTQYF.

The rearrangement links TRBV7-2 to TRBJ1-1, with a possible D match to TRBD1 (6 bases). V was clipped by 1 base and J by 7 bases, with 13 bases between them. Germline CDR1 SGHTA, CDR2 FQGNSA. This CDR3 is 14 amino acids long. This CDR3 is CASSLEATGLEAFF. The CDR3 nucleotides are TGTGCCAGCAGCTTAGAGGCGACAGGCCTTGAAGCTTTCTTT.

The chain's CDR3 is CASSEYVREQFF. The CDR3 region has the DNA TGTGCCAGCAGTGAATATGTCCGGGAGCAGTTCTTC. This chain connects TRBV25-1 to TRBJ2-1, with D unresolved. Germline-derived CDR1 and CDR2 are MGHDK and SYGVNS. V lost 0 bases, J lost 10 bases, and 7 bases lay in between. The CDR3 extends over 12 amino acids.

The V call is TRBV7-2, the J call TRBJ2-1; 7 bases fit TRBD2. Trimming cost V 7 bases and J 0 bases; bases outside gene matches: 9. Germline V gene lookup returns CDR1 SGHTA and CDR2 FQGNSA. The CDR3 has 16 residues. The CDR3 region is CASKRTSESSYNEQFF. CDR3 nucleotide sequence: TGTGCCAGCAAACGAACTAGCGAGAGCTCCTACAATGAGCAGTTCTTC. The whole variable domain, filled in from reference TRBV7-2 and TRBJ2-1, reads GAGVSQSPSNKVTEKGKDVELRCDPISGHTALYWYRQSLGQGLEFLIYFQGNSAPDKSGLPSDRFSAERTGGSVSTLTIQRTQQEDSAVYLCASKRTSESSYNEQFFGPGTRLTVL.

This rearrangement joins TRBV2 to TRBJ1-4, with TRBD1 identical over 7 bases. The CDR3 consists of 15 residues. Losses at the gene ends were 5 bases for V and 0 bases for J; bases not matched to a gene: 3. CDR1 and CDR2 from the germline V gene are SNHLY and FYNNEI. CDR3 in amino acids: CASSFGQATNEKLFF. CDR3 in DNA: TGTGCCAGCAGTTTCGGACAGGCAACTAATGAAAAACTGTTTTTT.

V usage is TRBV7-9 and J usage is TRBJ1-3; D not certain. CDR1 and CDR2 from the germline V gene are SEHNR and FQNEAQ (reference sequence). V lost 4 bases and J 0 bases, leaving 7 bases between the germline ends. The CDR3 extends over 14 amino acids. For the CDR3, the DNA is TGTGCCAGCAGCTCCGGGATCTCTGGAAACACCATATATTTT. This sequence encodes CASSSGISGNTIYF.

This CDR3 reads CASSLSGLDQWEQFF. The CDR3 DNA reads as TGCGCCAGCAGCTTGTCCGGACTAGACCAATGGGAGCAGTTCTTC. The chain links TRBV5-1 to TRBJ2-1, with TRBD2 matching over 7 bases. With V trimmed by 1 base and J by 10 bases, 11 bases remained unmatched. The CDR3 sequence is 15 residues long. Germline CDR1 reads SGHRS; CDR2 reads YFSETQ. The full variable domain, rest sourced from reference TRBV5-1 and TRBJ2-1, is KAGVTQTPRYLIKTRGQQVTLSCSPISGHRSVSWYQQTPGQGLQFLFEYFSETQRNKGNFPGRFSGRQFSNSRSEMNVSTLELGDSALYLCASSLSGLDQWEQFFGPGTRLTVL.

The chain employs TRBV6-5 and TRBJ1-4, with a possible D match to TRBD1 (5 bases). This CDR3 region has 13 residues. Per germline, CDR1 MNHEY and CDR2 SVGAGI. Trimming took 6 bases from V and 5 from J, leaving 10 bases between them. In DNA, the CDR3 is TGTGCCAGCAGCAGGCAGGGAAATGAAAAACTGTTTTTT. Amino acid sequence: CASSRQGNEKLFF.